The TCR beta chain under discussion was sequenced for a study of cytomegalovirus exposure and HLA in healthy donors. Across the whole study: Sequencing of roughly 180 million T cells in an earlier analysis found approximately 120 million unique TCR beta sequences.

As to this clone: Its antigen is as yet unknown.

This CDR3 comprises 13 residues. Germline V CDR1 and CDR2: SGHNT, YYREEE (reference sequence). The V and J ends lost 0 bases and 8 bases respectively, with 11 bases between them. Overall study findings and caveats: A later analysis found most CMV-associated TCR beta chains apparently HLA-restricted.

Both 60 Vbeta primers and 13 Jbeta primers went into the PCR. As handled by the study authors: As a later analysis found, there were 70 million to 100 million unique TCR beta chains, of which roughly 11 million were shared. Assay: immunoSEQ multiplex PCR; the TCRdb copy retains only in-frame clones and omits some. That table furnishes V, J and clone size, whereas the DNA furnished D and trimming. The data show about 98,000 clones, with around 67% seen just once and about 2.5% held by the top ten. The sample was PBMCs. The gene calls are TRBV5-4 and TRBJ1-2, with D unresolved. This receptor was identified in a man over 45 in good health and CMV-seronegative. In DNA form, the CDR3 reads TGTGCCAGCAGCTTGGTGGGGAGTCGGGGCTACACCTTC. Its translation is CASSLVGSRGYTF.